Reported below is one T cell receptor beta chain. Its target is not known. The time point is: newly diagnosed GD, antithyroid drugs for less than 3 months. Following extraction of RNA from PBMCs, that RNA was used to make the TCR library. The EDTA tubes were filled with about 10 milliliters of drawn peripheral blood. The data stem from a study of regulatory T cells in long-lasting Graves disease. The study's findings and limits: Investigators studied peripheral blood only, not thyroid tissue.

This CDR3 has 14 amino acids. The germline V and J ends were trimmed by 2 bases and 2 bases, with 7 bases remaining between them. Germline CDR1 and CDR2: LGHDT and YNNKEL (reference sequence). Libraries of TCR beta came from iRepertoire HTBI primers plus Arm-PCR of CDR3 regions. TCRdb reanalysed the multiplex PCR reads using MiXCR and keeps one entry per CDR3 protein. This table holds about 620,000 distinct CDR3 sequences, approximately 15% found once. This same sample was also part of a study on T cells in Graves' hyperthyroidism and ophthalmopathy. According to that study: With the HTBI primer set, the TCR CDR3 went through a first round of RT-PCR. Through a model of 13 V-J features, ophthalmopathy was separated from stable hyperthyroidism.

The sample here was peripheral blood mononuclear cells (PBMCs), taken at new diagnosis, from a patient treated with antithyroid drugs. The sequence derives from a woman aged 30 to 39 with Graves disease. The chain carries TRBV3-1 and TRBJ1-5; D gene unclear. The CDR3 spells CASSQMAGNQPQHF. The CDR3 coding sequence is TGTGCCAGCAGCCAAATGGCCGGCAATCAGCCCCAGCATTTT. The whole variable domain, remainder taken from reference TRBV3-1 and TRBJ1-5, is DTAVSQTPKYLVTQMGNDKSIKCEQNLGHDTMYWYKQDSKKFLKIMFSYNNKELIINETVPNRFSPKSPDKAHLNLHINSLELGDSAVYFCASSQMAGNQPQHFGDGTRLSIL.